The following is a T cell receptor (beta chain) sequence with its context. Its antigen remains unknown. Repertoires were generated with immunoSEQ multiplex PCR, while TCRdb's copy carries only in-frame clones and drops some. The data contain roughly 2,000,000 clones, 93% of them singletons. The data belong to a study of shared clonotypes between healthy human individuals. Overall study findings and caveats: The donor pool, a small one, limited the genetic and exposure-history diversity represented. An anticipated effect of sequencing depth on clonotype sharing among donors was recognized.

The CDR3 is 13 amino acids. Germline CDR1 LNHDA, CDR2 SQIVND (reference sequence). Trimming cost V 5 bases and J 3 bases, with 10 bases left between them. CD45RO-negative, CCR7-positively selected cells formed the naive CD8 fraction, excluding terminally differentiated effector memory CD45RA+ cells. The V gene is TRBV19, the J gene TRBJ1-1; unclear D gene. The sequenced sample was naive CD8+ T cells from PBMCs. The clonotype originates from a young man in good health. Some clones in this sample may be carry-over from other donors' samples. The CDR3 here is CASSLGVYTEAFF. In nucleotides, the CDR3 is TGTGCCAGTAGTCTTGGGGTCTACACTGAAGCTTTCTTT.